One and the same sample provided the 19 T cell receptor beta chains below, sequenced in a study of blood T cell repertoires in COVID-19. Sequencing was performed with immunoSEQ multiplex PCR; in TCRdb, only in-frame clones are kept and a portion is missing. This table holds about 400,000 clones, approximately 86% found once. The source material was peripheral blood. All receptors derive from a human donor in a cohort sampled during active COVID-19.

The gene calls are TRBV7-8 and TRBJ2-5; 9 nucleotides align to TRBD2. The CDR3 has 16 amino acids. The J segment lost 4 bases and the V segment lost 6 bases, leaving 12 bases of the junction unmatched. In germline, CDR1 is SGHVS, CDR2 FQNEAQ. The CDR3 here is CASRRTAGGLRETQYF. The CDR3, as DNA: TGTGCCAGCAGGCGGACGGCGGGGGGGCTTAGAGAGACCCAGTACTTC.

This clone was counted once. The rearrangement links TRBV27 to TRBJ2-1; TRBD2 aligns across 7 bases. This CDR3 spans 14 amino acids. Germline CDR1 and CDR2: MNHEY and SMNVEV (reference sequence). V shed 4 bases and J 10 bases; nucleotides not matched to a gene: 10. The CDR3 DNA sequence: TGTGCCAGCAGTTCGACTAGCCAGGTGTGGGAGCAGTTCTTC. Protein product: CASSSTSQVWEQFF.

V gene TRBV12-3 or TRBV12-4 combines with J gene TRBJ2-7, with 7 bases fitting TRBD1. CDR3 size: 13 residues. Germline trimming cut 5 bases from V and 4 bases from J; bases unmatched to any gene: 5. CDR3 sequence reads: CASSTGTAYEQYF. Here the CDR3 DNA reads TGTGCCAGCAGTACCGGGACAGCTTACGAGCAGTACTTC.

CDR3 amino acids: CASSAGTGGADTQYF. CDR3 coding DNA: TGTGCCAGCAGTGCCGGGACAGGGGGCGCAGATACGCAGTATTTT. V gene TRBV6-4 combines with J gene TRBJ2-3; 12 nucleotides agree with TRBD1. The length of the CDR3 is 15 residues. The J segment lost 4 bases and the V segment lost 4 bases, leaving 3 bases of the junction unmatched. Germline values: CDR1 MRHNA, CDR2 SNTAGT.

This clone was recorded once. V and J are TRBV7-2 and TRBJ1-3; tentative D call: TRBD1 (5 bases). The V gene lost 0 bases and the J gene lost 0 bases, with 9 bases spanning the gap. The CDR3 is 16 residues long. From germline, CDR1 is SGHTA and CDR2 FQGNSA. Here the CDR3 reads CASSLATANSGNTIYF. DNA for the CDR3: TGTGCCAGCAGCTTAGCGACAGCCAACTCTGGAAACACCATATATTTT.

This chain uses TRBV7-2 with TRBJ2-2; TRBD1 aligns across 7 bases. V shed 1 base, J shed 6 bases, and the junction held 2 bases outside the gene matches. Germline V lookup: CDR1 SGHTA, CDR2 FQGNSA. The CDR3 has 14 residues. CDR3 loop: CASSLEGAAGELFF. The CDR3 DNA sequence: TGTGCCAGCAGCTTAGAGGGGGCGGCCGGGGAGCTGTTTTTT. Using reference TRBV7-2 and TRBJ2-2 for the parts outside the CDR3, the full variable domain is GAGVSQSPSNKVTEKGKDVELRCDPISGHTALYWYRQSLGQGLEFLIYFQGNSAPDKSGLPSDRFSAERTGGSVSTLTIQRTQQEDSAVYLCASSLEGAAGELFFGEGSRLTVL.

This rearrangement joins TRBV29-1 to TRBJ2-3; D is unclear. This CDR3 is built from 12 residues. Trimming removed 7 bases at V and 3 bases at J, with 11 bases between. Germline CDR1 and CDR2: SQVTM and ANQGSEA. The CDR3 nucleotides read TGCAGCGCAGCCCGAGCGACAGATACGCAGTATTTT. Its protein product is CSAARATDTQYF.

V is TRBV6-4 and J is TRBJ2-1; TRBD2 aligns across 12 bases. This CDR3 is built from 15 residues. The germline V gene encodes CDR1 MRHNA and CDR2 SNTAGT. V trimming: 9 bases; J trimming: 6 bases; junction bases outside the gene matches: 9. The DNA of the CDR3 is TGTGCCAGTTCCAAGAGACTAGCGGGAGTCAATGAGCAGTTCTTC. It specifies CASSKRLAGVNEQFF.

The genes are TRBV29-1 and TRBJ2-2; a possible D gene is TRBD1 (6 bases). V gave up 3 bases and J gave up 4 bases, with 12 bases separating them. Per the germline V gene, CDR1 is SQVTM and CDR2 is ANQGSEA. This CDR3 is built from 14 residues. The CDR3 reads CSVEDSFTTGELFF. In DNA, the CDR3 is TGCAGCGTTGAGGACAGCTTCACCACCGGGGAGCTGTTTTTT.

V is TRBV5-1 and J is TRBJ2-3, with 7 bases identical to TRBD2. V shed 1 base, J shed 4 bases, and the junction held 12 bases outside the gene matches. This CDR3 is 17 amino acids long. CDR1 and CDR2 (germline): SGHRS, YFSETQ. The DNA of the CDR3 is TGCGCCAGCAGCTTGTCGGATCGCGGGAGAGATCCAGATACGCAGTATTTT. This codes for CASSLSDRGRDPDTQYF. The entire variable domain, with the rest obtained from reference TRBV5-1 and TRBJ2-3, is as follows: KAGVTQTPRYLIKTRGQQVTLSCSPISGHRSVSWYQQTPGQGLQFLFEYFSETQRNKGNFPGRFSGRQFSNSRSEMNVSTLELGDSALYLCASSLSDRGRDPDTQYFGPGTRLTVL.

The genes are TRBV7-9 and TRBJ2-3; unclear D gene. CDR1 is SEHNR and CDR2 is FQNEAQ in the germline V gene (reference sequence). This CDR3 comprises 16 residues. V lost 1 base and J 0 bases, leaving 11 bases between the germline ends. The CDR3, as DNA: TGTGCCAGCAGCTTAGTTCTCCTTTCCAGCACAGATACGCAGTATTTT. Translated: CASSLVLLSSTDTQYF.

This clone has just one count. The chain recombines TRBV4-1 with TRBJ2-5; unclear D gene. The CDR3 consists of 14 residues. Trimming removed 1 base from V and 4 bases from J, with 10 bases in between. Germline CDR1 and CDR2: MGHRA and YSYEKL. The DNA of the CDR3 is TGCGCCAGCAGCCAAGCTCTCATCGGAGAGACCCAGTACTTC. Translating it yields CASSQALIGETQYF.

The chain couples TRBV11-2 to TRBJ2-4; 10 bases line up with TRBD2. This CDR3 comprises 18 residues. Germline CDR1 is SGHAT and CDR2 is FQNNGV. V trimming: 1 base; J trimming: 1 base; junction bases outside the gene matches: 7. Here the CDR3 DNA reads TGTGCCAGCAGCTTAGCCTCTAGCGGGAGAAAGGCCAAAAACATTCAGTACTTC. Translation: CASSLASSGRKAKNIQYF.

CDR3 DNA: TGTGCCAGCAGCAAAGCACAGGCAAATCCCCTGGAGTACTTC. Translation: CASSKAQANPLEYF. V gene TRBV21-1 combines with J gene TRBJ2-7; the table's TRBD1 call for D was not verified on the DNA. TRBV21-1 is a recognized pseudogene. This CDR3 has 14 residues.

The V call is TRBV3-1 (or the pseudogene TRBV3-2), the J call TRBJ2-7; 14 bases are shared with TRBD2. The length of the CDR3 is 19 residues. The junction had 12 bases not matched to a gene; V was cut back by 3 bases and J by 2 bases. Germline-derived CDR1 and CDR2 are LGHDT and YNNKEL (reference sequence). The CDR3 protein is CASSHDTGLAGGRPYEQYF. CDR3 DNA: TGTGCCAGCAGCCACGATACCGGACTAGCGGGGGGCCGGCCCTACGAGCAGTACTTC.

The chain joins TRBV6-5 to TRBJ1-6; the D gene is possibly TRBD1 (5 bases). This CDR3 has 13 residues. V lost 6 bases and J 7 bases, leaving 10 bases between the germline ends. Germline loops: CDR1 MNHEY, CDR2 SVGAGI. The CDR3 coding sequence is TGTGCCAGCAGCCGGGACTCAAATTCACCCCTCCACTTT. It specifies CASSRDSNSPLHF.

This clone has only one observation. The chain is built from TRBV9 and TRBJ2-3; 9 bases align to TRBD2. V lost 4 bases to trimming and J lost 6 bases; unmatched junction nucleotides: 15. Germline V gene lookup returns CDR1 SGDLS and CDR2 YYNGEE. The length of the CDR3 is 17 residues. Written as DNA, the CDR3 is TGTGCCAGCAGCCCCCGCGGGGGGGGCGGCTTTAGGGATACGCAGTATTTT. This gives the protein CASSPRGGGGFRDTQYF.

CDR3 region: CASSSRVGNQPQHF. DNA for the CDR3: TGTGCCAGCAGCTCCAGGGTGGGTAATCAGCCCCAGCATTTT. The chain has TRBV7-2 and TRBJ1-5, with D possibly being TRBD1 (5 bases). V was shortened by 4 bases and J by 4 bases, with 11 bases between the two germline ends. Germline V gives CDR1 SGHTA, CDR2 FQGNSA. The CDR3 spans 14 residues.

This clone was seen a few times. The chain combines TRBV3-1 (or the pseudogene TRBV3-2) with TRBJ1-2; weak D call: TRBD1 (5 bases). Germline V lookup: CDR1 LGHDT, CDR2 YNNKEL (reference sequence). The CDR3 spans 13 residues. With 5 bases removed from V and 7 bases from J, the gap between germline ends came to 14 bases. CDR3 bases: TGTGCCAGCAGCGGTAGGCAGGGCTCTGGCTACACCTTC. Translated, it gives CASSGRQGSGYTF.